This T cell receptor beta chain comes out of a study of OX40 agonist ivuxolimab in advanced cancers. Study summary: With ivuxolimab, an agonistic anti-OX40 (CD134) antibody, patients were treated. Earlier treatment with anti-PD-1, anti-PD-L1 or anti-CTLA-4 was permitted, and under 50% had received some.

The protocol was immunoSEQ multiplex PCR, while the TCRdb copy is restricted to in-frame clones and leaves out a portion. The sample lists 60,000 to 80,000 clones, about four fifths occurring once. Germline V lookup: CDR1 MNHEY, CDR2 SMNVEV (reference sequence). This CDR3 contains 18 residues. The V and J ends lost 1 base and 4 bases respectively, with 20 bases between them. This clone was seen only once. Sequences were derived from CD4+ or CD8+ T cells sorted from blood, sampled in a trial of the OX40 agonist ivuxolimab. The V gene is TRBV27, the J gene TRBJ2-1; tentative D call: TRBD1 (5 bases). The clonotype originates from an adult with an advanced solid tumor such as melanoma, head and neck, liver or kidney cancer. CDR3 DNA sequence: TGTGCCAGCAGTTTATTAGCCCCCGGACAAACCCAATACAATGAGCAGTTCTTC. Its protein is CASSLLAPGQTQYNEQFF.